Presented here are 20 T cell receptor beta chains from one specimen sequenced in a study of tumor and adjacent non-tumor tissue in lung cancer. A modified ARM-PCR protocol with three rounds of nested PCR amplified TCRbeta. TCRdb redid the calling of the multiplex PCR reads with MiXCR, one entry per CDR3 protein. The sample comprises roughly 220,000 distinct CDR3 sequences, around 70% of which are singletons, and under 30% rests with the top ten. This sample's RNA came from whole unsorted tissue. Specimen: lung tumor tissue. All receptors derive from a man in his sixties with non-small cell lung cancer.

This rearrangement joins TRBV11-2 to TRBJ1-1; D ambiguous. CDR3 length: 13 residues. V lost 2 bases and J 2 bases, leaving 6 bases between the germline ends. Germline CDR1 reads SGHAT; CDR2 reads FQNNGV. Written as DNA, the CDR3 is TGTGCCAGCAGCTTATTATATAACACTGAAGCTTTCTTT. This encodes CASSLLYNTEAFF.

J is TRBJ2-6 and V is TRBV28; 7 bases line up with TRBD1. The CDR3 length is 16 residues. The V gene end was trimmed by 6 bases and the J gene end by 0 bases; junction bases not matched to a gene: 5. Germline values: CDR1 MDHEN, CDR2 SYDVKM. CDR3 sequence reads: CASRRGGGSGANVLTF. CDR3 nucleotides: TGTGCCAGCAGAAGAGGGGGCGGCTCTGGGGCCAACGTCCTGACTTTC.

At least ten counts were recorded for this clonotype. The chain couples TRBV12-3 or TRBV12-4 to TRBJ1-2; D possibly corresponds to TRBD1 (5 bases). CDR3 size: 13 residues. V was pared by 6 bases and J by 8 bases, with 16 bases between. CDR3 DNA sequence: TGTGCCAGCAGAATGCAGGGTACGGGGGGCTACACCTTC. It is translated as CASRMQGTGGYTF.

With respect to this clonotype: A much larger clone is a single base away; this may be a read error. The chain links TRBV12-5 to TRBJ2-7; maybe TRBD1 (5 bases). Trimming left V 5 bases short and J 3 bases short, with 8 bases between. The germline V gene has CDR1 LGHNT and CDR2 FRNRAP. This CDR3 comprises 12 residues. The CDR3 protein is CASGEQVYEQYF. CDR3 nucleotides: TGTGCTAGTGGTGAACAGGTCTACGAGCAGTACTTC.

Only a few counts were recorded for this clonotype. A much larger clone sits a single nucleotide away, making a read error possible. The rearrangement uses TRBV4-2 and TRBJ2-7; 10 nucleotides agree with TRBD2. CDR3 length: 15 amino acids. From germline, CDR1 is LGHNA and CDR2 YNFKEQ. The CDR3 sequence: CANSQELAGTYEQYF. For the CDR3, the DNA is TGTGCCAACAGCCAAGAACTAGCGGGAACCTACGAGCAGTACTTC.

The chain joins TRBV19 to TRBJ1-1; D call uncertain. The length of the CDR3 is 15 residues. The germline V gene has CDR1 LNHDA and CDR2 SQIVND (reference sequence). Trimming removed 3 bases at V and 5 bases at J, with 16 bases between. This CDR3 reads CASSMLGGVGTEAFF. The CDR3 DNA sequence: TGTGCCAGTAGTATGCTGGGAGGAGTGGGGACTGAAGCTTTCTTT.

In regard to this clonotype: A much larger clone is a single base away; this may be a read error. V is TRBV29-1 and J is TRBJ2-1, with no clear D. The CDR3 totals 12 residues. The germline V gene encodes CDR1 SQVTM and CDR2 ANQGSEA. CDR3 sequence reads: CRVVPRHNEQFF. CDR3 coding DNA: TGCAGGGTTGTTCCCCGCCACAATGAGCAGTTCTTC.

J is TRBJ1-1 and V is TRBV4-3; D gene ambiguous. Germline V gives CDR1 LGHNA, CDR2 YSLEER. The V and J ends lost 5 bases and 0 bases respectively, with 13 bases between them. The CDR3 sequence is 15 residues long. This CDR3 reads CASSKSFRLNTEAFF. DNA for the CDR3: TGCGCCAGCAGCAAATCGTTCAGGTTGAACACTGAAGCTTTCTTT.

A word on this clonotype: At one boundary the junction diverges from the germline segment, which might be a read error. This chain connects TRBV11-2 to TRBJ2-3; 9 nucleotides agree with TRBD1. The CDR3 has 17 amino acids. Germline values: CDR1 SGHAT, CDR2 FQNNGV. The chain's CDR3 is CASSVARTGASTDTQYF. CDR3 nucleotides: TGTGCCAGCAGCGTAGCCCGGACAGGGGCTAGCACAGATACGCAGTATTTC.

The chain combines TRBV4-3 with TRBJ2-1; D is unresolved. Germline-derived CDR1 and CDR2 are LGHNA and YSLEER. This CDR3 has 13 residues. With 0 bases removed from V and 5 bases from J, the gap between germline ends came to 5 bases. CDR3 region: CASSQEIHNEQFF. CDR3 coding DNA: TGCGCCAGCAGCCAAGAGATTCACAATGAGCAGTTCTTC.

CDR3 bases: TGTGTCATCAGTGAAGACTTAGGTTCGGGGGCCCGGGCGGATACGCAGTATTTT. Translated, it gives CVISEDLGSGARADTQYF. The chain combines TRBV6-1 with TRBJ2-3, with D perhaps being TRBD1 or TRBD2 (6 bases each). The CDR3 spans 18 residues. CDR1 and CDR2 from the germline V gene are MNHNS and SASEGT.

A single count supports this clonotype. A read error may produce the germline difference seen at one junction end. The CDR3 protein is CTSSKVQFNEKLFF. The CDR3 DNA reads as TGTACCAGTAGTAAGGTACAGTTTAATGAAAAACTGTTTTTT. The rearrangement uses TRBV19 and TRBJ1-4; D ambiguous. Looked up from germline, CDR1 is LNHDA and CDR2 is SQIVND (reference sequence). The CDR3 runs 14 residues.

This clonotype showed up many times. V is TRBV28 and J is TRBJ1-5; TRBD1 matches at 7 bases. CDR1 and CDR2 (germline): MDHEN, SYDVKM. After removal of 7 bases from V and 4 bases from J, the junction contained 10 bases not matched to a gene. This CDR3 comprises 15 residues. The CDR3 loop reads CASTEQGKANQPQHF. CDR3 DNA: TGTGCCAGCACCGAACAGGGGAAAGCGAATCAGCCCCAGCATTTT.

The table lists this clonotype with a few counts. In DNA, the CDR3 is TGTGCCAGCAGACCTAGCGGATTCCAAGAGACCCAGTACTTC. Encoded protein: CASRPSGFQETQYF. This chain links TRBV6-2 or TRBV6-3 with TRBJ2-5, with 7 positions matching TRBD2. The length of the CDR3 is 14 residues. The germline V gene encodes CDR1 MNHEY and CDR2 SVGEGT. V was pared by 6 bases and J by 1 base, with 5 bases of the junction left unmatched.

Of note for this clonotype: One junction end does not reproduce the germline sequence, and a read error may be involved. The CDR3 bases are TGTGCCAACAGCAGAGACAGGGCCTCAGATACGCAGTATTTT. Protein product: CANSRDRASDTQYF. The chain recombines TRBV11-1 with TRBJ2-3; TRBD1 matches 7 bases. Germline values: CDR1 SGHAT, CDR2 FQDESV (reference sequence). This CDR3 is 14 amino acids long.

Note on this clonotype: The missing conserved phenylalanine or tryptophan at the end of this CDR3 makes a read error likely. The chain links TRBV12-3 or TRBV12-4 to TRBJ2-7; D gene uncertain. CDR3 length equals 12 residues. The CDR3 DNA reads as TGTGCCAGTAGTTTCACGTTCTACGAGCAGTACATC. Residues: CASSFTFYEQYI.

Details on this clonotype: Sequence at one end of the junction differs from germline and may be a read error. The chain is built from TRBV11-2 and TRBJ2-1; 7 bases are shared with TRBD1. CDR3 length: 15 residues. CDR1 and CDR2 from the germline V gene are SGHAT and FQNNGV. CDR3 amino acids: CASTLDRREYNEQLF. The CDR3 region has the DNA TGTGCCAGCACCCTGGACAGGAGAGAGTATAATGAGCAGTTATTC.

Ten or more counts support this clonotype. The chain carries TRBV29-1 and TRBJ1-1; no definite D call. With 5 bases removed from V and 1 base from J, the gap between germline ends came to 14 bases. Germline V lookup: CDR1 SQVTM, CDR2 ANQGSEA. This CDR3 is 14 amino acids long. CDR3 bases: TGCAGCGTTCCTCCTCCGGGCAGGAACACTGAAGCTTTCTTT. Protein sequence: CSVPPPGRNTEAFF.

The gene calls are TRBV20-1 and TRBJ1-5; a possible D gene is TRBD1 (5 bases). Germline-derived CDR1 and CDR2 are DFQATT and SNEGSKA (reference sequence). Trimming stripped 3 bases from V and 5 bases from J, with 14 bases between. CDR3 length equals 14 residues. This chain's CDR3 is CSARPGGSDQPQHF. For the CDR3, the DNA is TGCAGTGCTAGGCCCGGGGGGAGCGATCAGCCCCAGCATTTT.

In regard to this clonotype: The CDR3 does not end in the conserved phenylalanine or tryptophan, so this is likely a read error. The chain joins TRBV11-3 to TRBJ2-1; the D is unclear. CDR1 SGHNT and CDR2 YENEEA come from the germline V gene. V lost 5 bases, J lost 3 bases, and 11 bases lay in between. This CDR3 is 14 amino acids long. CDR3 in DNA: TGTGCCAGCAGCCCTATGTTAGACTACAATGAGCAGTTCCTC. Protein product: CASSPMLDYNEQFL.